The rows below give T cell receptor beta chains drawn from one sample of a study of T cell responses to AZD1222 COVID-19 vaccine. Sequenced by immunoSEQ multiplex PCR; TCRdb stores in-frame clones only, minus some. This sample has about 180,000 clones, with about 91% found just once. Sequenced material: peripheral blood, taken on day 0 of AZD1222 vaccination. The receptors were sampled from an adult in good health. Both conserved end residues are part of each CDR3. The D gene is left open where the match is weak. Clone size is given for some rows only: seen once, a few or many times, or a class if the clone is expanded.

v_call: TRBV4-1; j_call: TRBJ2-1; d_call: .; clone_size: few; cdr3_nt: TGCGCCAGCAGCCAAGCCCCTACCCGAGGCAATGAGCAGTTCTTC; cdr3_aa: CASSQAPTRGNEQFF
v_call: TRBV30; j_call: TRBJ2-2; d_call: .; clone_size: .; cdr3_nt: .; cdr3_aa: CAWSVLRATGELFF
v_call: TRBV14; j_call: TRBJ2-1; d_call: .; clone_size: .; cdr3_nt: TGTGCCAGCAGCCAAGATCACGGTGAGCAGTTCTTC; cdr3_aa: CASSQDHGEQFF
v_call: TRBV4-1; j_call: TRBJ2-3; d_call: .; clone_size: once; cdr3_nt: TGCGCCAGCAGCTACCCGGGATCTAGCACAGATACGCAGTATTTT; cdr3_aa: CASSYPGSSTDTQYF
v_call: TRBV12-3/TRBV12-4; j_call: TRBJ1-1; d_call: .; clone_size: once; cdr3_nt: TGTGCCAGCAGTCAACACGGTGGCACTGAAGCTTTCTTT; cdr3_aa: CASSQHGGTEAFF
v_call: TRBV28; j_call: TRBJ2-2; d_call: TRBD2; clone_size: .; cdr3_nt: TGTGCCAGCAGTTTATGGGTCCTAGCGGGGGGGCCCGGGGAGCTGTTTTTT; cdr3_aa: CASSLWVLAGGPGELFF
v_call: TRBV11-3; j_call: TRBJ2-1; d_call: TRBD1; clone_size: .; cdr3_nt: TGTGCCAGCAGCTTAGGGGGGACAGGGGGCAATGAGCAGTTCTTC; cdr3_aa: CASSLGGTGGNEQFF
v_call: TRBV4-1; j_call: TRBJ2-1; d_call: TRBD1; clone_size: .; cdr3_nt: TGCGCCAGCAGCCAAGGAAAAGACAGGGTTCACAATGAGCAGTTCTTC; cdr3_aa: CASSQGKDRVHNEQFF
v_call: TRBV25-1; j_call: TRBJ2-5; d_call: TRBD2; clone_size: .; cdr3_nt: TGTGCCAGCAGTGTCCCCGGGACTAAAGAGACCCAGTACTTC; cdr3_aa: CASSVPGTKETQYF
v_call: TRBV27; j_call: TRBJ2-7; d_call: TRBD2; clone_size: once; cdr3_nt: TGTGCCAGCAGTTTAGAGCGGGGAGAGAGGGAGCAGTACTTC; cdr3_aa: CASSLERGEREQYF
v_call: TRBV28; j_call: TRBJ2-5; d_call: TRBD2; clone_size: .; cdr3_nt: TGTGCCAGCAGTTTAGTTGCTGCGGGGGAGGAGACCCAGTACTTC; cdr3_aa: CASSLVAAGEETQYF
v_call: TRBV12-3/TRBV12-4; j_call: TRBJ1-5; d_call: .; clone_size: .; cdr3_nt: TGTGCCAGCAGTTTAGCTGGGAGGGAGCCCCAGCATTTT; cdr3_aa: CASSLAGREPQHF
v_call: TRBV16; j_call: TRBJ1-2; d_call: .; clone_size: .; cdr3_nt: TGTGCCAGCAGCCAATCCCGAAAAAACGACGGCAGAGCTAACTATGGCTACACCTTC; cdr3_aa: CASSQSRKNDGRANYGYTF
v_call: TRBV7-3; j_call: TRBJ2-7; d_call: .; clone_size: .; cdr3_nt: TGTGCCAGCAGCGAGACAGCGAAATACGAGCAGTACTTC; cdr3_aa: CASSETAKYEQYF
v_call: TRBV5-6; j_call: TRBJ2-7; d_call: .; clone_size: .; cdr3_nt: TGTGCCAGCAGCTTAAGGGGAGGAGGGGTCACCTACGAGCAGTACTTC; cdr3_aa: CASSLRGGGVTYEQYF
v_call: TRBV6-5; j_call: TRBJ1-1; d_call: .; clone_size: .; cdr3_nt: TGTGCCAGCAGCCAATTCAGAGACACTGAAGCTTTCTTT; cdr3_aa: CASSQFRDTEAFF
v_call: TRBV12-3/TRBV12-4; j_call: TRBJ2-7; d_call: .; clone_size: .; cdr3_nt: TGTGCCAGCAGTTATCCCCGGTACGAGCAGTACTTC; cdr3_aa: CASSYPRYEQYF
v_call: TRBV7-6; j_call: TRBJ1-2; d_call: .; clone_size: .; cdr3_nt: TGTGCCAGCAGCCCTTCGGAAGGGGCCGGCTACACCTTC; cdr3_aa: CASSPSEGAGYTF
v_call: TRBV20-1; j_call: TRBJ2-1; d_call: .; clone_size: few; cdr3_nt: TGCAGTGCCAGTCGGGACCAAAAATCCTACAATGAGCAGTTCTTC; cdr3_aa: CSASRDQKSYNEQFF
v_call: TRBV28; j_call: TRBJ2-7; d_call: .; clone_size: once; cdr3_nt: TGTGCCAGCATCCCAAACGAGGGGTACGAGCAGTACTTC; cdr3_aa: CASIPNEGYEQYF
v_call: TRBV18; j_call: TRBJ1-3; d_call: .; clone_size: large; cdr3_nt: TGTGCCAGCTTCCACGGACAGCGAGTCTCTGGAAACACCATATATTTT; cdr3_aa: CASFHGQRVSGNTIYF
v_call: TRBV20-1; j_call: TRBJ1-5; d_call: .; clone_size: .; cdr3_nt: TGCAGTGGAGGCAATCAGCCCCAGCATTTT; cdr3_aa: CSGGNQPQHF
v_call: TRBV5-1; j_call: TRBJ1-3; d_call: TRBD1; clone_size: .; cdr3_nt: TGCGCCAGCAGGGCAGGGGGCGTCTCTGGAAACACCATATATTTT; cdr3_aa: CASRAGGVSGNTIYF
v_call: TRBV10-3; j_call: TRBJ1-6; d_call: .; clone_size: .; cdr3_nt: TGTGCCACACGTAAGGGGCTGGAGTCACCCCTCCACTTT; cdr3_aa: CATRKGLESPLHF
v_call: TRBV6-2/TRBV6-3; j_call: TRBJ1-5; d_call: .; clone_size: few; cdr3_nt: TGTGCCAGCAGTTACTACGGCAGGGGAAGCAATCAGCCCCAGCATTTT; cdr3_aa: CASSYYGRGSNQPQHF
v_call: TRBV28; j_call: TRBJ2-5; d_call: .; clone_size: .; cdr3_nt: TGTGCCAGCAGTTGGGGGGAGACCCAGTACTTC; cdr3_aa: CASSWGETQYF
v_call: TRBV5-1; j_call: TRBJ2-1; d_call: TRBD2; clone_size: .; cdr3_nt: TGCGCCAGCAGCTTAATAGCGGGGGGGGAAACCACTGAGCAGTTCTTC; cdr3_aa: CASSLIAGGETTEQFF
v_call: TRBV13; j_call: TRBJ1-3; d_call: TRBD1; clone_size: .; cdr3_nt: TGTGCCAGCAGCTTGTACCCGGGACAGGAGTTCTCTGGAAACACCATATATTTT; cdr3_aa: CASSLYPGQEFSGNTIYF